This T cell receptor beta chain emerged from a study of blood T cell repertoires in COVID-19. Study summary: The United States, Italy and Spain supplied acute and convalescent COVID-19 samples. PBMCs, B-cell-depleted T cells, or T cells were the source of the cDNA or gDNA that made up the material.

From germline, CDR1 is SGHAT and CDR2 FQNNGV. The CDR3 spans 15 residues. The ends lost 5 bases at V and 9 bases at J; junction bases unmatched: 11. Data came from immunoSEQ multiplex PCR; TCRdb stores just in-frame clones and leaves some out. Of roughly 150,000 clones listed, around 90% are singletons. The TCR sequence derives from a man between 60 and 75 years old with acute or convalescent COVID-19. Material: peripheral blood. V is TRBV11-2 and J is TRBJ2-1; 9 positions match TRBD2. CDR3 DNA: TGTGCCAGCAGCATTCTAGCGGGGAGGGGGTTTGAGCAGTTCTTC. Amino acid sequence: CASSILAGRGFEQFF.